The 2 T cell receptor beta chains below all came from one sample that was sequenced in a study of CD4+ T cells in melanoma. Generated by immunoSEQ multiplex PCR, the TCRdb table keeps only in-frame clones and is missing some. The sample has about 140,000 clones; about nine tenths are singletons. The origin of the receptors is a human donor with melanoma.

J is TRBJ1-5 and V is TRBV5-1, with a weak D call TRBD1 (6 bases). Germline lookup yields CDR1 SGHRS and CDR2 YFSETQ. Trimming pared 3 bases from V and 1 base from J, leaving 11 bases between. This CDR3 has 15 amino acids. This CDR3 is CASSSDGGSNQPQHF. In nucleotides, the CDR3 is TGCGCCAGCAGCTCTGACGGGGGCAGCAATCAGCCCCAGCATTTT. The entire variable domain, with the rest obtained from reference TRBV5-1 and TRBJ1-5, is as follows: KAGVTQTPRYLIKTRGQQVTLSCSPISGHRSVSWYQQTPGQGLQFLFEYFSETQRNKGNFPGRFSGRQFSNSRSEMNVSTLELGDSALYLCASSSDGGSNQPQHFGDGTRLSIL.

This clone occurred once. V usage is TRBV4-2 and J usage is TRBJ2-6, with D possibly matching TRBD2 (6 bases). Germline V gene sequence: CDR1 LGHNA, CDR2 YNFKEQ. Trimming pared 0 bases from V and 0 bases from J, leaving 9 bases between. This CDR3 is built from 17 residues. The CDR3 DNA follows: TGTGCCAGCAGCCAAGAGGCGGGGAGCTCTGGGGCCAACGTCCTGACTTTC. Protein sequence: CASSQEAGSSGANVLTF.